Listed below are T cell receptor beta chains from one sample, sequenced in a study of T cells in tumors after PD-1 blockade. Here immunoSEQ multiplex PCR was the method, and the copy in TCRdb shows in-frame clones only, minus some. The repertoire holds about 59,000 clones, with around 80% as singletons. Sequencing used PBMCs, obtained before anti-PD-1 treatment. Every receptor here comes from a human donor with basal cell carcinoma. Both conserved end residues are part of each CDR3. A D gene is named only where the DNA matches it firmly. Size values are once, few and many counts, or a class for expanded clones, and some rows have none.

>TRBV5-1|TRBJ2-2|15|TRBD1|medium-sized
CASSGPGQGAGELFF
TGCGCCAGCAGCGGTCCGGGACAGGGGGCCGGGGAGCTGTTTTTT
>TRBV5-1|TRBJ2-5|12|-|-
CASSVSGETQYF
TGCGCCAGCAGCGTGAGTGGTGAGACCCAGTACTTC
>TRBV19|TRBJ1-1|16|-|-
CASSIYPRRMNTEAFF
TGTGCCAGTAGTATTTATCCACGGAGAATGAACACTGAAGCTTTCTTT
>TRBV5-4|TRBJ2-3|12|-|-
CASSLDTDTQYF
TGTGCCAGCAGCTTGGACACAGATACGCAGTATTTT
>TRBV19|TRBJ1-5|16|-|-
CASSIGPGRDNQPQHF
TGTGCCAGTAGTATAGGCCCGGGCCGGGACAATCAGCCCCAGCATTTT
>TRBV6-2/TRBV6-3|TRBJ2-1|17|TRBD2|-
CASSSHGSGVPYNEQFF
TGTGCCAGCAGCTCCCATGGGAGCGGGGTCCCCTACAATGAGCAGTTCTTC
>TRBV9|TRBJ1-1|14|-|-
CASSGGPTNTEAFF
TGTGCCAGCAGCGGAGGACCCACGAACACTGAAGCTTTCTTT
>TRBV11-3|TRBJ2-7|14|TRBD2|-
CASSLAASGFEQYF
TGTGCCAGCAGCTTAGCGGCTAGCGGATTCGAGCAGTACTTC
>TRBV7-9|TRBJ1-2|16|TRBD1|-
CASSSGQGALNYGYTF
TGTGCCAGCAGCTCCGGACAGGGCGCTTTAAACTATGGCTACACCTTC
>TRBV13|TRBJ2-1|15|TRBD2|-
CASRRWGGGAGEQFF
TGTGCCAGCCGCCGGTGGGGCGGGGGGGCGGGTGAGCAGTTCTTC
>TRBV30|TRBJ1-4|18|-|-
CAWASLHGANTFNEKLFF
TGTGCCTGGGCTTCTCTACACGGGGCAAACACCTTTAATGAAAAACTGTTTTTT
>TRBV23-1|TRBJ1-5|16|TRBD1|-
CASSQTHDRAHQPQHF
TGCGCCAGCAGTCAAACCCATGACAGGGCGCATCAGCCCCAGCATTTT
>TRBV5-6|TRBJ1-2|17|-|-
CASSPYEGTGRNYGYTF
TGTGCCAGCAGCCCCTACGAGGGAACAGGGAGAAACTATGGCTACACCTTC
>TRBV30|TRBJ1-5|13|-|-
CAWSVFSGQPQHF
TGTGCCTGGAGTGTTTTCAGTGGACAGCCCCAGCATTTT
>TRBV10-1|TRBJ1-1|13|TRBD1|-
CASSPGQGTEAFF
TGCGCCAGCAGCCCGGGACAGGGCACTGAAGCTTTCTTT
>TRBV5-4|TRBJ1-2|18|TRBD1|-
CASSSAPGQTTTNYGYTF
TGTGCCAGCAGCTCCGCTCCGGGACAGACGACGACTAACTATGGCTACACCTTC
>TRBV5-6|TRBJ1-2|13|TRBD1|-
CASSLGTVYGYTF
TGTGCCAGCAGCTTAGGGACAGTCTATGGCTACACCTTC
>TRBV18|TRBJ2-3|15|-|-
CASSPQGGSTDTQYF
TGTGCCAGCTCACCCCAGGGTGGGAGCACAGATACGCAGTATTTT
>TRBV29-1|TRBJ1-2|14|-|-
CSVEERVTSYGYTF
TGCAGCGTTGAAGAAAGAGTTACAAGCTATGGCTACACCTTC
>TRBV2|TRBJ1-1|13|-|-
CASSGGMATEAFF
TGTGCCAGCAGTGGGGGCATGGCCACTGAAGCTTTCTTT
>TRBV30|TRBJ1-5|13|-|few
CAWSTSLGQPQHF
TGTGCCTGGAGTACCAGTTTAGGTCAGCCCCAGCATTTT
>TRBV14|TRBJ1-4|13|-|-
CASSQPGTTRLFF
TGTGCCAGCAGCCAACCGGGGACCACCCGACTGTTTTTT
>TRBV18|TRBJ2-1|16|-|-
CASSPQGGGVDNEQFF
TGTGCCAGCTCACCCCAGGGTGGGGGCGTCGACAATGAGCAGTTCTTC
>TRBV7-9|TRBJ2-1|12|TRBD2|-
CATRGGNNEQFF
TGTGCTACACGGGGGGGAAACAATGAGCAGTTCTTC
>TRBV7-2|TRBJ1-1|15|-|-
CASSLSPAMNTEAFF
TGTGCCAGCAGCTTATCCCCGGCAATGAACACTGAAGCTTTCTTT
>TRBV5-1|TRBJ2-7|14|TRBD1|-
CASSSRTGGYEQYF
TGCGCCAGCAGCTCACGGACAGGGGGCTACGAGCAGTACTTC
>TRBV5-1|TRBJ2-2|16|-|once
CASSLLGQGSGGELFF
TGCGCCAGCAGCCTACTGGGCCAGGGTAGTGGCGGGGAGCTGTTTTTT
>TRBV5-3|TRBJ1-6|14|-|-
CARSLTDFNSPLHF
TGTGCCAGAAGCCTAACAGATTTTAATTCACCCCTCCACTTT
>TRBV4-1|TRBJ1-1|12|-|-
CASSQSRTEAFF
TGCGCCAGCAGCCAATCTCGTACTGAAGCTTTCTTT
>TRBV5-6|TRBJ2-7|13|-|-
CASRYTGTYEQYF
TGTGCCAGCAGGTACACGGGAACCTACGAGCAGTACTTC
>TRBV6-5|TRBJ2-5|13|-|once
CASSRLGEETQYF
TGTGCCAGCAGCCGACTAGGGGAAGAGACCCAGTACTTC
>TRBV4-1|TRBJ2-5|13|-|-
CASSSRGAETQYF
TGCGCCAGCAGCTCTAGAGGGGCGGAGACCCAGTACTTC
>TRBV18|TRBJ1-4|13|-|-
CASSATENEKLFF
TGTGCCAGCTCCGCGACAGAAAATGAAAAACTGTTTTTT
>TRBV6-5|TRBJ1-1|14|-|-
CASSTGTLNTEAFF
TGTGCCAGCAGTACCGGGACTTTGAACACTGAAGCTTTCTTT
>TRBV7-6|TRBJ2-6|18|TRBD1|-
CASSLTGTGTTGANVLTF
TGTGCCAGCAGCTTGACCGGGACAGGGACCACTGGGGCCAACGTCCTGACTTTC